A selection of T cell receptor beta chains follows, all from one sample in a study of follicular helper T cells after annual influenza vaccination. Profiled with immunoSEQ multiplex PCR; TCRdb holds only in-frame clones, not every one. The sample includes roughly 10,000 clones, roughly 80% of them seen just once. The sample in question was CXCR5+ CD38- circulating T follicular helper cells from blood, obtained on the day of influenza vaccination. These receptors all stem from an adult who received the influenza vaccine. The CDR3 runs from the conserved cysteine through the conserved F or W. Each record gives: D gene, J gene, V gene, clone size, CDR3 DNA, CDR3 protein. The D gene is left open where the match is weak. Some rows mark clone size as missing; the rest say once, few, many or name a class of expanded clone.

D gene: .
J gene: TRBJ2-7
V gene: TRBV2
clone size: .
CDR3 DNA: TGTGCCAGCAGTGAAGAAGGGGGAGGGCCTTACGAGCAGTACTTC
CDR3 protein: CASSEEGGGPYEQYF

D gene: .
J gene: TRBJ1-4
V gene: TRBV19
clone size: few
CDR3 DNA: TGTGCCAGTAGTGGCCGGGACGCACCAAGTGAAAATGAAAAACTGTTTTTT
CDR3 protein: CASSGRDAPSENEKLFF

D gene: TRBD1
J gene: TRBJ1-4
V gene: TRBV5-4
clone size: .
CDR3 DNA: TGTGCCAGCAGCGTCGACAGGGCAACTAATGAAAAACTGTTTTTT
CDR3 protein: CASSVDRATNEKLFF

D gene: .
J gene: TRBJ2-2
V gene: TRBV18
clone size: .
CDR3 DNA: TGTGCCAGTCAACCTGTGGCCGCGAACACCGGGGAGCTGTTTTTT
CDR3 protein: CASQPVAANTGELFF

D gene: .
J gene: TRBJ2-6
V gene: TRBV19
clone size: .
CDR3 DNA: TGTGCCAGTAGTATAGACAGGGGAATTGGGGCCAACGTCCTGACTTTC
CDR3 protein: CASSIDRGIGANVLTF

D gene: .
J gene: TRBJ2-2
V gene: TRBV2
clone size: .
CDR3 DNA: TGTGCCAGCAGTGAACAGGGGTGGCACACCGGGGAGCTGTTTTTT
CDR3 protein: CASSEQGWHTGELFF

D gene: .
J gene: TRBJ1-3
V gene: TRBV28
clone size: .
CDR3 DNA: TGTGCCAGCAGATCCAGGGGAGGAAACACCATATATTTT
CDR3 protein: CASRSRGGNTIYF

D gene: .
J gene: TRBJ2-2
V gene: TRBV5-1
clone size: once
CDR3 DNA: TGCGCCAGCAGCCCGGGGCCCACCGGGGAGCTGTTTTTT
CDR3 protein: CASSPGPTGELFF

D gene: .
J gene: TRBJ2-7
V gene: TRBV7-2
clone size: once
CDR3 DNA: TGTGCCAGCGGACAAGCACCCGGGGGCGAGCAGTACTTC
CDR3 protein: CASGQAPGGEQYF

D gene: TRBD1
J gene: TRBJ2-5
V gene: TRBV2
clone size: .
CDR3 DNA: TGTGCCAGCCGGGGACAGCCACAAGAGACCCAGTACTTC
CDR3 protein: CASRGQPQETQYF

D gene: .
J gene: TRBJ1-5
V gene: TRBV28
clone size: .
CDR3 DNA: TGTGCCAGCAGTCAACATCAGCCCCAGCATTTT
CDR3 protein: CASSQHQPQHF

D gene: .
J gene: TRBJ2-2
V gene: TRBV18
clone size: .
CDR3 DNA: TGTGCCAGCTCACCCCGAACCGGGGAGCTGTTTTTT
CDR3 protein: CASSPRTGELFF

D gene: .
J gene: TRBJ2-5
V gene: TRBV11-2
clone size: .
CDR3 DNA: TGTGCCAGCAGCATCAGGGGGGATTTGTACCAAGAGACCCAGTACTTC
CDR3 protein: CASSIRGDLYQETQYF

D gene: TRBD1
J gene: TRBJ1-5
V gene: TRBV7-2
clone size: .
CDR3 DNA: TGTGCCAGCAGCCTCCGGGACAGGGGGCCGTATGATAGCAATCAGCCCCAGCATTTT
CDR3 protein: CASSLRDRGPYDSNQPQHF

D gene: TRBD1
J gene: TRBJ1-5
V gene: TRBV5-8
clone size: .
CDR3 DNA: TGTGCCAGCAGCCGGGACAGGGGGTTTCAGCCCCAGCATTTT
CDR3 protein: CASSRDRGFQPQHF

D gene: .
J gene: TRBJ1-1
V gene: TRBV28
clone size: .
CDR3 DNA: TGTGCCAGCAGTTTAGGGGGGCCGGGTGAAGCTTTCTTT
CDR3 protein: CASSLGGPGEAFF

D gene: .
J gene: TRBJ2-3
V gene: TRBV5-5
clone size: .
CDR3 DNA: TGTGCCAGCAGCCTGCTAGGGACAGATACGCAGTATTTT
CDR3 protein: CASSLLGTDTQYF

D gene: .
J gene: TRBJ1-4
V gene: TRBV2
clone size: .
CDR3 DNA: TGTGCCAGCAGTGAATATGGGCTCGGGACCGATCGGTTGAAACTGTTTTTT
CDR3 protein: CASSEYGLGTDRLKLFF

D gene: TRBD1
J gene: TRBJ1-2
V gene: TRBV6-1
clone size: .
CDR3 DNA: TGTGCCAGCAGTGAATCACAGGGGGTGCGTGGCTACACCTTC
CDR3 protein: CASSESQGVRGYTF

D gene: .
J gene: TRBJ2-1
V gene: TRBV5-4
clone size: .
CDR3 DNA: TGTGCCAGCAGCCAGGCGGGATCTCGCTCCTACAATGAGCAGTTCTTC
CDR3 protein: CASSQAGSRSYNEQFF

D gene: .
J gene: TRBJ1-2
V gene: TRBV6-1
clone size: .
CDR3 DNA: TGTGCCAGCAGCGAAAATGGCTACACCTTC
CDR3 protein: CASSENGYTF

D gene: .
J gene: TRBJ2-7
V gene: TRBV18
clone size: .
CDR3 DNA: TGTGCCAGCTCACCATCTGGGGGAGGCACCTACGAGCAGTACTTC
CDR3 protein: CASSPSGGGTYEQYF

D gene: TRBD2
J gene: TRBJ2-7
V gene: TRBV7-2
clone size: .
CDR3 DNA: TGTGCCAGCAGCACGCTAGCGGGCCTCTCATACGAGCAGTACTTC
CDR3 protein: CASSTLAGLSYEQYF

D gene: TRBD1
J gene: TRBJ2-7
V gene: TRBV9
clone size: .
CDR3 DNA: TGTGCCAGCAGCGTAGCGGCAGGGGGCTACGAGCAGTACTTC
CDR3 protein: CASSVAAGGYEQYF

D gene: TRBD1
J gene: TRBJ2-3
V gene: TRBV5-4
clone size: once
CDR3 DNA: TGTGCCAGCACTAGACAGGGAAAAGATACGCAGTATTTT
CDR3 protein: CASTRQGKDTQYF

D gene: .
J gene: TRBJ1-6
V gene: TRBV19
clone size: .
CDR3 DNA: TGTGCCAGTAGTATAATCGGAAAACAGGATTCACCCCTCCACTTT
CDR3 protein: CASSIIGKQDSPLHF

D gene: TRBD1
J gene: TRBJ2-5
V gene: TRBV19
clone size: .
CDR3 DNA: TGTGCCAGTAGCAGACAGGGGGCGCGGGAGACCCAGTACTTC
CDR3 protein: CASSRQGARETQYF

D gene: .
J gene: TRBJ2-6
V gene: TRBV19
clone size: .
CDR3 DNA: TGTGCCAGTAGTACTCGGGACTTTAGCTCTGGGGCCAACGTCCTGACTTTC
CDR3 protein: CASSTRDFSSGANVLTF

D gene: .
J gene: TRBJ2-2
V gene: TRBV7-2
clone size: once
CDR3 DNA: TGTGCCAGCAGCGTCTACGGCGGGGAGCTGTTTTTT
CDR3 protein: CASSVYGGELFF

D gene: .
J gene: TRBJ2-3
V gene: TRBV4-2
clone size: .
CDR3 DNA: TGTGCCAGCAGCCAAGTGAGGCAGGGGACAGATACGCAGTATTTT
CDR3 protein: CASSQVRQGTDTQYF

D gene: .
J gene: TRBJ2-5
V gene: TRBV7-8
clone size: .
CDR3 DNA: TGTGCCAGCAGCCGCGCCTGGGACCAAGAGACCCAGTACTTC
CDR3 protein: CASSRAWDQETQYF

D gene: TRBD1
J gene: TRBJ2-5
V gene: TRBV7-3
clone size: few
CDR3 DNA: TGTGCCAGCAGCCCCGGACAGGGAGGCCAAGAGACCCAGTACTTC
CDR3 protein: CASSPGQGGQETQYF

D gene: .
J gene: TRBJ2-1
V gene: TRBV18
clone size: .
CDR3 DNA: TGTGCCAGCTCCCCCTTGGAGCGGTTGTACAATGAGCAGTTCTTC
CDR3 protein: CASSPLERLYNEQFF

D gene: .
J gene: TRBJ1-2
V gene: TRBV7-2
clone size: .
CDR3 DNA: TGTGCCAGCAGCTTAGCGTCGGGGCAGGGCTATGGCTACACCTTC
CDR3 protein: CASSLASGQGYGYTF

D gene: .
J gene: TRBJ2-2
V gene: TRBV7-2
clone size: .
CDR3 DNA: TGTGCCAGCAGCTTAGATTATTACATGAACACCGGGGAGCTGTTTTTT
CDR3 protein: CASSLDYYMNTGELFF

D gene: TRBD2
J gene: TRBJ2-3
V gene: TRBV14
clone size: .
CDR3 DNA: TGTGCCAGCAGCTTCCCTAGCGGGAGTGTGTCAGATACGCAGTATTTT
CDR3 protein: CASSFPSGSVSDTQYF

D gene: TRBD2
J gene: TRBJ2-1
V gene: TRBV6-4
clone size: .
CDR3 DNA: TGTGCCAGCAGGGACTCTATAGCGGGGACGATTGATAAAGAGCAGTTCTTC
CDR3 protein: CASRDSIAGTIDKEQFF

D gene: .
J gene: TRBJ1-1
V gene: TRBV9
clone size: .
CDR3 DNA: TGTGCCAGCAGCGTATCGCATGATTTTGTCACTGAAGCTTTCTTT
CDR3 protein: CASSVSHDFVTEAFF

D gene: .
J gene: TRBJ1-6
V gene: TRBV19
clone size: .
CDR3 DNA: TGTGCCAGTAGGAAGGACGGACAATCCCCCCTCCACTTT
CDR3 protein: CASRKDGQSPLHF

D gene: .
J gene: TRBJ2-3
V gene: TRBV7-2
clone size: .
CDR3 DNA: TGTGCCAACAGCGCCTACACAGATACGCAGTATTTT
CDR3 protein: CANSAYTDTQYF

D gene: .
J gene: TRBJ2-5
V gene: TRBV19
clone size: .
CDR3 DNA: TGTGCCAGTAGTTTACTAGGAAAAGAGACCCAGTACTTC
CDR3 protein: CASSLLGKETQYF

D gene: TRBD1
J gene: TRBJ2-5
V gene: TRBV5-1
clone size: .
CDR3 DNA: TGCGCCAGCAGCAGGGCCGGGACAGGGGGACGGGAGACCCAGTACTTC
CDR3 protein: CASSRAGTGGRETQYF

D gene: TRBD1
J gene: TRBJ2-2
V gene: TRBV9
clone size: .
CDR3 DNA: TGTGCCAGCAGCGTATTCTCAGGGGGGAACACCGGGGAGCTGTTTTTT
CDR3 protein: CASSVFSGGNTGELFF

D gene: .
J gene: TRBJ2-6
V gene: TRBV30
clone size: .
CDR3 DNA: TGTGCCTGGAGTACAGGCTCTGGGGCCAACGTCCTGACTTTC
CDR3 protein: CAWSTGSGANVLTF

D gene: TRBD1
J gene: TRBJ2-1
V gene: TRBV19
clone size: .
CDR3 DNA: TGTGCCAGTAGCCTGGACAGGGCGTCTTACTACAATGAGCAGTTCTTC
CDR3 protein: CASSLDRASYYNEQFF

D gene: .
J gene: TRBJ2-2
V gene: TRBV7-3
clone size: .
CDR3 DNA: TGTGCCAGCAGCTTACGAGGGGGTCACGGGGAGCTGTTTTTT
CDR3 protein: CASSLRGGHGELFF

D gene: .
J gene: TRBJ2-6
V gene: TRBV6-5
clone size: .
CDR3 DNA: TGTGCCATCTCGACTTTCTCTGGGGCCAACGTCCTGACTTTC
CDR3 protein: CAISTFSGANVLTF

D gene: .
J gene: TRBJ2-4
V gene: TRBV28
clone size: .
CDR3 DNA: TGTGCCAGCAGTACCCAGGGGTTGGAGACTCAAAACATTCAGTACTTC
CDR3 protein: CASSTQGLETQNIQYF

D gene: TRBD1
J gene: TRBJ2-5
V gene: TRBV5-1
clone size: .
CDR3 DNA: TGCGCCAGCAGCTTACAGGGGGCCGAGACCCAGTACTTC
CDR3 protein: CASSLQGAETQYF

D gene: .
J gene: TRBJ1-2
V gene: TRBV18
clone size: .
CDR3 DNA: TGTGCCAGCTCACCGAACCCAGGGACGGGTGGCTACACCTTC
CDR3 protein: CASSPNPGTGGYTF

D gene: TRBD1
J gene: TRBJ1-6
V gene: TRBV18
clone size: .
CDR3 DNA: TGTGCCAGCTCACCGGCGACAGGGAACTCACCCCTCCACTTT
CDR3 protein: CASSPATGNSPLHF

D gene: TRBD1
J gene: TRBJ2-7
V gene: TRBV6-6
clone size: few
CDR3 DNA: TGTGCCAGCAGCACTACGACAGGGGGCTACGAGCAGTACTTC
CDR3 protein: CASSTTTGGYEQYF